One TCR beta chain is described in this entry. Its antigen is unknown. Trimming removed 5 bases from V and 5 bases from J, with 10 bases in between. The CDR3 runs 13 residues. The V gene's germline CDR1 is LNHDA and CDR2 SQIVND (reference sequence). The data were taken from a study of cytomegalovirus exposure and HLA in healthy donors. Study observations and caveats: Specificity of a few CMV-associated chains for CMV antigens was verified in vitro. Most subjects had HLA-A and HLA-B alleles reportedly predicted accurately by TCR beta sequences. Altogether, 150 to 200 TCR beta chains were recorded as cytomegalovirus-associated.

This cohort consisted of healthy bone marrow donors. The PCR ran on 60 Vbeta and 13 Jbeta primers. The table came from immunoSEQ multiplex PCR; TCRdb's copy has only in-frame clones and leaves some out. The table counts some 130,000 clones; 1.5% to 2% lies in the top ten. The source material was PBMCs. The clonotype originates from a man aged 18 to 30 in good health and CMV-seronegative. V and J are TRBV19 and TRBJ2-1; a possible D gene is TRBD2 (6 bases). As DNA, the CDR3 is TGTGCCAGTAGTCACCAGCGGGACAATGAGCAGTTCTTC. As protein: CASSHQRDNEQFF. Full variable domain (outside the CDR3, taken from reference TRBV19 and TRBJ2-1): DGGITQSPKYLFRKEGQNVTLSCEQNLNHDAMYWYRQDPGQGLRLIYYSQIVNDFQKGDIAEGYSVSREKKESFPLTVTSAQKNPTAFYLCASSHQRDNEQFFGPGTRLTVL.